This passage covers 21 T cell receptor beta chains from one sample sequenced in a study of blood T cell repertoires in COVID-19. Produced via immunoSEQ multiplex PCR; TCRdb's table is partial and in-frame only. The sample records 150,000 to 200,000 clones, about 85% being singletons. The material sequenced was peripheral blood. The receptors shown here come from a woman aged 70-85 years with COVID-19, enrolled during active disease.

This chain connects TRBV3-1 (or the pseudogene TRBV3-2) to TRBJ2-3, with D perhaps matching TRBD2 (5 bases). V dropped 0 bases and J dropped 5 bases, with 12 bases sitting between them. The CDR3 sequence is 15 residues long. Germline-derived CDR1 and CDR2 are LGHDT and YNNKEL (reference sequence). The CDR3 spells CASSQDPSGGDTQYF. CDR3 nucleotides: TGTGCCAGCAGCCAAGATCCTTCAGGAGGAGATACGCAGTATTTT.

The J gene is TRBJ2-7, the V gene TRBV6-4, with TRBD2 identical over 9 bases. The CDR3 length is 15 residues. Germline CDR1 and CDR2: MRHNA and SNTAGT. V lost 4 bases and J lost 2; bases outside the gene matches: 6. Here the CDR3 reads CASSVLAGAPYEQYF. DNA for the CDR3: TGTGCCAGCAGTGTCTTAGCGGGAGCGCCCTACGAGCAGTACTTC.

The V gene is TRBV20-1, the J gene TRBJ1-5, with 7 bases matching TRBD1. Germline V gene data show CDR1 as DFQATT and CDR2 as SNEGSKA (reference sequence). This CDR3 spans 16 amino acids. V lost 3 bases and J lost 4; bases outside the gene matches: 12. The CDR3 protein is CSASLLTGEGNQPQHF. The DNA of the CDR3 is TGCAGTGCTAGTCTACTTACAGGGGAAGGGAATCAGCCCCAGCATTTT.

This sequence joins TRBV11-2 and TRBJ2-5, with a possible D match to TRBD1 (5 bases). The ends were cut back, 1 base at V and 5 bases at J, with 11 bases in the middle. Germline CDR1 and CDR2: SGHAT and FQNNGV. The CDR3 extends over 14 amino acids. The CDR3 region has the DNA TGTGCCAGCAGCTTAGTGGGGCGGAAGGAGACCCAGTACTTC. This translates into CASSLVGRKETQYF.

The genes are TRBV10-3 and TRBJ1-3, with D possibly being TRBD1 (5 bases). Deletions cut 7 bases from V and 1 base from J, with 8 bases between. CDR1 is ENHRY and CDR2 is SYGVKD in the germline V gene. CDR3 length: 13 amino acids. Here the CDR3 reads CAINQGSGNTIYF. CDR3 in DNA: TGTGCCATCAACCAGGGTTCTGGAAACACCATATATTTT.

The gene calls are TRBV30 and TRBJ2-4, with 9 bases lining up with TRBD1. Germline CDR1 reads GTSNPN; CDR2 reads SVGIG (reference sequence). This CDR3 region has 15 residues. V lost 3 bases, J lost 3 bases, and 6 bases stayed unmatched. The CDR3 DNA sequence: TGTGCCTGGAGGCGGGACAGGGCATTCAAAAACATTCAGTACTTC. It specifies CAWRRDRAFKNIQYF.

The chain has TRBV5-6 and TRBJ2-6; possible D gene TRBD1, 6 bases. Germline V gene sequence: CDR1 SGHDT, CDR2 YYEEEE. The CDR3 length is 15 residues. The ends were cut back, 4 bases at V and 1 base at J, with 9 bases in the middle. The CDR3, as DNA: TGTGCCAGCAGCACTCAGGGGTCTGGGGCCAACGTCCTGACTTTC. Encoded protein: CASSTQGSGANVLTF. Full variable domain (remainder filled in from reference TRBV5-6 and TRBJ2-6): DAGVTQSPTHLIKTRGQQVTLRCSPKSGHDTVSWYQQALGQGPQFIFQYYEEEERQRGNFPDRFSGHQFPNYSSELNVNALLLGDSALYLCASSTQGSGANVLTFGAGSRLTVL.

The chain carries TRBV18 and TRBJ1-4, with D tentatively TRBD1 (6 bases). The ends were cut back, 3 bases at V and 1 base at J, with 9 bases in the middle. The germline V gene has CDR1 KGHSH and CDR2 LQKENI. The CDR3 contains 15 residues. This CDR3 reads CASSPPDRTNEKLFF. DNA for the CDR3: TGTGCCAGCTCACCTCCGGACAGAACTAATGAAAAACTGTTTTTT.

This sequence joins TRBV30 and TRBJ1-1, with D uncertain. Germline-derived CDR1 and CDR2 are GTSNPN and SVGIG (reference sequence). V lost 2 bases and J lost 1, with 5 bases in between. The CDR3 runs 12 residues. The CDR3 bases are TGTGCCTGGAGTCTCTCGAACACTGAAGCTTTCTTT. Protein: CAWSLSNTEAFF.

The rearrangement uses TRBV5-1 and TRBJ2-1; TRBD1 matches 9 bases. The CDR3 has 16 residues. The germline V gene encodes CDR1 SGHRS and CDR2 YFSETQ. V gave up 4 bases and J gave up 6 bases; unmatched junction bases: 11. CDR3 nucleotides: TGCGCCAGCAGCCCACAACCGGGACAGGGAGGCAATGAGCAGTTCTTC. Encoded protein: CASSPQPGQGGNEQFF.

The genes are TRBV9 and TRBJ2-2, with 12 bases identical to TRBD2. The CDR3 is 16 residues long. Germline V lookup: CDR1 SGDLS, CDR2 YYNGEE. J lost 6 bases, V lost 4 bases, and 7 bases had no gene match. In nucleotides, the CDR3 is TGTGCCAGCAGCCTCAGACTAGCGGGAGTATCCGGGGAGCTGTTTTTT. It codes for CASSLRLAGVSGELFF. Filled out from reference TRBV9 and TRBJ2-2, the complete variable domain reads DSGVTQTPKHLITATGQRVTLRCSPRSGDLSVYWYQQSLDQGLQFLIQYYNGEERAKGNILERFSAQQFPDLHSELNLSSLELGDSALYFCASSLRLAGVSGELFFGEGSRLTVL.

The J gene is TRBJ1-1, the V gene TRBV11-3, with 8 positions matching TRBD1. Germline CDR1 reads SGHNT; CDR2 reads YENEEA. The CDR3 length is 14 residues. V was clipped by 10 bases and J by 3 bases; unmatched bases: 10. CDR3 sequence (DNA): TGTGCCATCTCGACGGTGGACAGGGACACTGAAGCTTTCTTT. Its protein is CAISTVDRDTEAFF.

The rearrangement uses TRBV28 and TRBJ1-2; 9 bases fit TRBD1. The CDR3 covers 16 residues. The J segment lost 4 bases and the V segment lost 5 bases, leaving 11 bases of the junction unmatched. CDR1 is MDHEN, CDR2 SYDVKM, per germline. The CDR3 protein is CASSEGGTGSFYGYTF. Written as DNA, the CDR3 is TGTGCCAGCAGTGAAGGGGGGACAGGGTCATTCTATGGCTACACCTTC.

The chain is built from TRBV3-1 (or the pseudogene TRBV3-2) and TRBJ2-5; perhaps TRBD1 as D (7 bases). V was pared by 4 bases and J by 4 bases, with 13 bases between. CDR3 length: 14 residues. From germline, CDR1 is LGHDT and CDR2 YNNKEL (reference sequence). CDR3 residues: CASSLQGGGETQYF. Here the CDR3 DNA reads TGTGCCAGCAGCCTCCAGGGGGGAGGAGAGACCCAGTACTTC.

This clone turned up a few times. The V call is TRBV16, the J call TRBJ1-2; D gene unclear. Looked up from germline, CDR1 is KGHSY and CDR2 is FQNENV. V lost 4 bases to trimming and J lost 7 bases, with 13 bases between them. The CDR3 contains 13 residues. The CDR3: CASSLTRVIGYTF. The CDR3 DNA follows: TGTGCCAGCAGCCTAACTAGGGTAATTGGCTACACCTTC. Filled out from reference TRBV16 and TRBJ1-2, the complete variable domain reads GEEVAQTPKHLVRGEGQKAKLYCAPIKGHSYVFWYQQVLKNEFKFLISFQNENVFDETGMPKERFSAKCLPNSPCSLEIQATKLEDSAVYFCASSLTRVIGYTFGSGTRLTVV.

The CDR3 sequence is CASSGLAGFTDTQYF. DNA of the CDR3: TGTGCCAGCTCAGGACTAGCGGGATTCACAGATACGCAGTATTTT. The V and J genes are TRBV18 and TRBJ2-3, with TRBD2 matching 12 bases. The CDR3 consists of 15 residues. Germline CDR1 KGHSH, CDR2 LQKENI. V lost 5 bases to trimming and J lost 2 bases; unmatched junction nucleotides: 2. Filled out from reference TRBV18 and TRBJ2-3, the complete variable domain reads NAGVMQNPRHLVRRRGQEARLRCSPMKGHSHVYWYRQLPEEGLKFMVYLQKENIIDESGMPKERFSAEFPKEGPSILRIQQVVRGDSAAYFCASSGLAGFTDTQYFGPGTRLTVL.

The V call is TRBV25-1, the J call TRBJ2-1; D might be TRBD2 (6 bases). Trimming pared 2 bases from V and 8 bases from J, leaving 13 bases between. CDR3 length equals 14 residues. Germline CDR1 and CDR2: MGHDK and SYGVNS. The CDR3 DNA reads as TGTGCCAGCAGTGAAGTGCTAGGGAGGCATGAGCAGTTCTTC. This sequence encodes CASSEVLGRHEQFF.

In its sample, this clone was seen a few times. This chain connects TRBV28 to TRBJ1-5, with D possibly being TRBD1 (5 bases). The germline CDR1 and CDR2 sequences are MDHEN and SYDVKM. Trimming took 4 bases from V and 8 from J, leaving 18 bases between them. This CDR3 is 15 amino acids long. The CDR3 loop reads CASSCLGLCGEPQHF. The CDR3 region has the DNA TGTGCCAGCAGTTGCTTGGGACTCTGCGGGGAGCCCCAGCATTTT.

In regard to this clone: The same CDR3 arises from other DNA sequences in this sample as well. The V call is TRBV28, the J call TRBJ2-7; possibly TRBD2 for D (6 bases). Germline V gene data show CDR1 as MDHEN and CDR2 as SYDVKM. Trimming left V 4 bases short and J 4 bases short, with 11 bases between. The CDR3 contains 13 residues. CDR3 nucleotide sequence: TGTGCCAGCAGTTCCCCGGGACTTTACGAGCAGTACTTC. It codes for CASSSPGLYEQYF. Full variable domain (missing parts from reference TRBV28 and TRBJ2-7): DVKVTQSSRYLVKRTGEKVFLECVQDMDHENMFWYRQDPGLGLRLIYFSYDVKMKEKGDIPEGYSVSREKKERFSLILESASTNQTSMYLCASSSPGLYEQYFGPGTRLTVT.

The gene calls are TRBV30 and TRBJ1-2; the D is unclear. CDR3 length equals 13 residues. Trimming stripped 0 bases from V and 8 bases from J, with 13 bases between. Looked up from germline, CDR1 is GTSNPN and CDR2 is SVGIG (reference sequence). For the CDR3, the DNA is TGTGCCTGGAGTGTTCGCCGGGCGGGGGGCTACACCTTC. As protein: CAWSVRRAGGYTF.

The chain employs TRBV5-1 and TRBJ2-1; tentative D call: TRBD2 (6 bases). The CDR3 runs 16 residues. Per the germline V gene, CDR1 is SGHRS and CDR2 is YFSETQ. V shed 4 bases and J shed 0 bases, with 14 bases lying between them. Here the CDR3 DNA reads TGCGCCAGCAGCCGACTTAGCGGCAGCTCCTACAATGAGCAGTTCTTC. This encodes CASSRLSGSSYNEQFF.